This T cell receptor (beta chain) was captured in a study of identical twins. Germline values: CDR1 MNHEY, CDR2 SMNVEV (reference sequence). V lost 5 bases to trimming and J lost 0 bases, with 14 bases between them. The CDR3 contains 16 residues. This clonotype was found a few times. In TCRdb, the 5' RACE reads were re-called with MiXCR into one record per CDR3 protein. This sample has some 660,000 distinct CDR3 sequences, with about 9.4% found just once. These data also formed part of another study, on yellow fever vaccine responses in identical twins.

V is TRBV27 and J is TRBJ2-4; possibly TRBD1 for D (5 bases). The specimen was PBMCs. This TCR came from a woman younger than 30 in good health. The CDR3 bases are TGTGCCAGCAGTCCCCAGGGCAGCTTAGCCAAAAACATTCAGTACTTC. It codes for CASSPQGSLAKNIQYF.